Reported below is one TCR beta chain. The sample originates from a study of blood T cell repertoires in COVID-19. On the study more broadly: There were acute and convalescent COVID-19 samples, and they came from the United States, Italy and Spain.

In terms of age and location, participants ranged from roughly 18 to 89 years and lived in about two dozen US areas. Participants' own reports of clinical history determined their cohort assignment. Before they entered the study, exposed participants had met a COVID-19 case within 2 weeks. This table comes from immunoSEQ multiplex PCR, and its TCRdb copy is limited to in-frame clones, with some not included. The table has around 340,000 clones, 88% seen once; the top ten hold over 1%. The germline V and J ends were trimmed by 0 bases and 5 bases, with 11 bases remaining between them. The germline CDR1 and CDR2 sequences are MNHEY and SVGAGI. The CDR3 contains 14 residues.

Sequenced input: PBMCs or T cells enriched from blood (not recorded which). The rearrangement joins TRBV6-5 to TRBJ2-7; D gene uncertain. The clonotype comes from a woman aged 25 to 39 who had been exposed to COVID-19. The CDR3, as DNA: TGTGCCAGCAGTTACTCAGACGAGAGCGACGAGCAGTACTTC. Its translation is CASSYSDESDEQYF.